This section outlines one T cell receptor beta chain sequence together with its context. Its target is unknown. This entry belongs to a study of T cell repertoires in cytomegalovirus infection. CDR3 size: 14 residues. Germline V CDR1 and CDR2: DFQATT, SNEGSKA (reference sequence). Unmatched junction bases numbered 7, after V lost 3 bases and J lost 6 bases. TCRdb reprocessed the reads via MiXCR and lists one record per CDR3 protein. This repertoire shows about 280,000 distinct CDR3 sequences, 20% to 25% found once; its top ten account for about 21%. This TCR came from a human donor in good health (CMV status not recorded). Some clones in this sample may be carry-over from other donors' samples. The material was cultured PBMCs, obtained from culture after CMV antigen stimulation. The rearrangement uses TRBV20-1 and TRBJ2-1, with 8 nucleotides matching TRBD2. This chain's CDR3 is CSARVSGIGNEQFF. Written as DNA, the CDR3 is TGCAGTGCTAGGGTTAGCGGGATCGGCAATGAGCAGTTCTTC.